This T cell receptor (beta chain) was retrieved from a study of blood T cell repertoires in COVID-19. On the study more broadly: From T cells, B-cell-depleted T cells, or PBMCs came the material, which was cDNA or gDNA.

The data were produced by immunoSEQ multiplex PCR, yet TCRdb's version contains in-frame clones alone and is incomplete. The repertoire holds around 93,000 clones, with 75% to 90% as singletons. The V end was cut by 6 bases, the J end by 7 bases, with 12 bases between. This CDR3 is built from 12 residues. Looked up from germline, CDR1 is MNHEY and CDR2 is SMNVEV (reference sequence). This clonotype was sampled from a man of 80 years or more with acute or convalescent COVID-19. The V and J genes are TRBV27 and TRBJ1-1; D ambiguous. The sequenced sample consisted of peripheral blood. The CDR3 region has the DNA TGTGCCAGCAGCACCGAGTCGGGTGAAGCTTTCTTT. It encodes CASSTESGEAFF.